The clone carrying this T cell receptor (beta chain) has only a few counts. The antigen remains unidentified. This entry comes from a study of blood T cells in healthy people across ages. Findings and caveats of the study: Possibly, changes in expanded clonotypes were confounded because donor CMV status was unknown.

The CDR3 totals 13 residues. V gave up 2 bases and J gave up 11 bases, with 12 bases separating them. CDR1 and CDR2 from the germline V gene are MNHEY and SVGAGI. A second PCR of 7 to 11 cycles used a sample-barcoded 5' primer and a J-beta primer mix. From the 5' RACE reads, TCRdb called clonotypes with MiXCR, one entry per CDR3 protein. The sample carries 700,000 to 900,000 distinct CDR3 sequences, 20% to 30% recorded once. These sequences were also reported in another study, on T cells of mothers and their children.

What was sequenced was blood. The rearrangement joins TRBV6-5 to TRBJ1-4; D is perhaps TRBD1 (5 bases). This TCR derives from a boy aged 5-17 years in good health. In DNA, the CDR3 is TGTGCCAGCAGTTACGGGGCGGGGGAGAAACTGTTTTTT. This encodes CASSYGAGEKLFF.